This T cell receptor beta chain was observed in a study of technical replicates of blood from a handful of donors. Germline V lookup: CDR1 MNHEY, CDR2 SVGAGI. J lost 4 bases, V lost 0 bases, and 6 bases had no gene match. The CDR3 is 16 amino acids. Profiling relied on immunoSEQ multiplex PCR, and the TCRdb table lists in-frame clones only, not all of them. The data show over 50,000 clones, with around 95% seen just once and approximately 0.2% held by the top ten. The chain is built from TRBV6-5 and TRBJ2-1, with 7 nucleotides matching TRBD2. The source is a human donor in good health. The sample consisted of T cells isolated from PBMCs. DNA for the CDR3: TGTGCCAGCAGTTACTCCGCGGCTAGCGGATACAATGAGCAGTTCTTC. It is translated as CASSYSAASGYNEQFF.